This T cell receptor (beta chain) was obtained from a study of blood T cells in healthy people across ages. Next came a second PCR, run for about 6 to 12 cycles, which used a sample-barcoded 5' primer along with a J-beta primer mix. TCRdb re-analysed the 5' RACE reads in MiXCR, keeping a single row per CDR3 protein. The sample records 1.5 million or so distinct CDR3 sequences, approximately 42% being singletons. The length of the CDR3 is 12 residues. There are many counts of this clonotype. The rearrangement links TRBV21-1 to TRBJ1-2. TRBV21-1 is annotated as a pseudogene. The sample taken for sequencing was blood. The clonotype originates from a woman aged 18-29 years in good health. The DNA of the CDR3 is TGTGCCAGCAGTCGGGTTTACTATGGCTACACCTTC. Translating gives CASSRVYYGYTF.